A single sample is the source of the 19 T cell receptor beta chains below, sequenced in a study of T cells in localized non-small cell lung cancer. The repertoire was sequenced with immunoSEQ multiplex PCR; TCRdb's copy has only in-frame clones and lacks some. The data contain approximately 31,000 clones, 94% of them singletons. The starting material was peripheral blood, obtained before any cancer treatment. The receptors here all came from a woman between 35 and 70 years old with stage I lung adenocarcinoma.

By its share, this clone is medium-sized. The chain combines TRBV6-4 with TRBJ2-2; 9 bases map to TRBD1. Germline lookup yields CDR1 MRHNA and CDR2 SNTAGT. There are 16 residues in the CDR3. The trim removed 0 bases at V and 2 bases at J, leaving 1 base unmatched. In DNA, the CDR3 is TGTGCCAGCAGTGACTCGGGACAGGGAAACACCGGGGAGCTGTTTTTT. It yields the protein CASSDSGQGNTGELFF.

The rearrangement links TRBV7-6 to TRBJ1-6; 7 nucleotides match TRBD1. CDR1 and CDR2 (germline): SGHVS, FNYEAQ. The CDR3 is 15 residues long. J lost 8 bases, V lost 2 bases, and 6 bases had no gene match. Here the CDR3 reads CASSLRGGTDSPLHF. As DNA, the CDR3 is TGTGCCAGCAGCTTAAGGGGGGGGACAGATTCACCCCTCCACTTT.

This clone has more than one count but fewer than ten. The chain couples TRBV7-9 to TRBJ1-1; 7 positions agree with TRBD1. The CDR3 length is 17 residues. J gave up 1 base and V 1 base, and 9 bases lay outside the gene matches. CDR1 and CDR2 from the germline V gene are SEHNR and FQNEAQ (reference sequence). The CDR3 DNA reads TGTGCCAGCAGCTTAGGGGGAGGGGGCAGGAAGAACACTGAAGCTTTCTTT. Translated: CASSLGGGGRKNTEAFF.

J is TRBJ2-2 and V is TRBV10-2, with a weak D call TRBD2 (5 bases). CDR1 is WSHSY and CDR2 is SAAADI in the germline V gene. V lost 2 bases and J 3 bases, leaving 10 bases between the germline ends. The CDR3 spans 15 residues. The CDR3 nucleotides read TGCGCCAGCAGTGAGCATACGGGGTACACCGGGGAGCTGTTTTTT. It encodes CASSEHTGYTGELFF.

This chain connects TRBV6-5 to TRBJ1-2; D is ambiguous. CDR1 is MNHEY, CDR2 SVGAGI, per germline. The length of the CDR3 is 15 residues. Deletions cut 2 bases from V and 6 bases from J, with 16 bases between. CDR3 region: CASSYNRDTANGYTF. CDR3 nucleotides: TGTGCCAGCAGTTACAACCGTGACACGGCAAATGGCTACACCTTC.

The V gene is TRBV27, the J gene TRBJ1-2, with no clear D. The germline V gene has CDR1 MNHEY and CDR2 SMNVEV (reference sequence). Trimming pared 1 base from V and 8 bases from J, leaving 11 bases between. The CDR3 contains 13 residues. The CDR3 region is CASSLFRLHGYTF. The CDR3 nucleotides read TGTGCCAGCAGTTTATTCAGGCTTCACGGCTACACCTTC.

V and J are TRBV5-1 and TRBJ2-5; 10 positions agree with TRBD2. In germline, CDR1 is SGHRS, CDR2 YFSETQ. Trimming removed 1 base from V and 3 bases from J; junction bases left unmatched: 9. This CDR3 comprises 17 residues. Here the CDR3 reads CASSLRLAGILKETQYF. CDR3 DNA sequence: TGCGCCAGCAGCTTGCGACTAGCGGGTATCCTAAAAGAGACCCAGTACTTC.

The V call is TRBV11-3, the J call TRBJ2-1; D might be TRBD1 or TRBD2, each matching 5 bases. The V and J ends lost 0 bases and 6 bases respectively, with 9 bases between them. Germline V CDR1 and CDR2: SGHNT, YENEEA. The CDR3 runs 14 residues. The CDR3 DNA reads as TGTGCCAGCAGCTTAGAGGCAGGGAGCAATGAGCAGTTCTTC. It yields the protein CASSLEAGSNEQFF. Based on the CDR3 plus reference TRBV11-3 and TRBJ2-1, the full variable domain is EAGVVQSPRYKIIEKKQPVAFWCNPISGHNTLYWYLQNLGQGPELLIRYENEEAVDDSQLPKDRFSAERLKGVDSTLKIQPAELGDSAVYLCASSLEAGSNEQFFGPGTRLTVL.

The rearrangement links TRBV5-6 to TRBJ2-1, with a tentative D call TRBD2 (6 bases). This CDR3 contains 15 residues. The V end was cut by 1 base, the J end by 9 bases, with 17 bases between. Germline-derived CDR1 and CDR2 are SGHDT and YYEEEE. CDR3 bases: TGTGCCAGCAGCTTGATTTGGAGGGAAGAGCCTGAGCAGTTCTTC. It is translated as CASSLIWREEPEQFF.

The chain carries TRBV6-4 and TRBJ1-2, with 10 positions matching TRBD1. CDR3 size: 15 residues. Germline assignment: CDR1 MRHNA and CDR2 SNTAGT. V lost 0 bases and J lost 5; bases outside the gene matches: 3. The CDR3, as DNA: TGTGCCAGCAGTGACTCGGGACAGGGGCGATATGGCTACACCTTC. Amino acid sequence: CASSDSGQGRYGYTF.

The genes are TRBV7-2 and TRBJ1-6, with 8 positions matching TRBD1. The V segment lost 5 bases and the J segment 9 bases; nucleotides outside the gene matches: 12. Germline V gene lookup returns CDR1 SGHTA and CDR2 FQGNSA. The CDR3 extends over 16 amino acids. CDR3 coding DNA: TGTGCCAGCAGCCTTCGGACAGGGAGTGGTTTTTCACCCCTCCACTTT. Translated, it gives CASSLRTGSGFSPLHF.

The chain carries TRBV18 and TRBJ1-1, with no clear D. With 1 base removed from V and 0 bases from J, the gap between germline ends came to 9 bases. CDR3 length: 15 amino acids. The V gene's germline CDR1 is KGHSH and CDR2 LQKENI. This chain's CDR3 is CASSPQRHLNTEAFF. The CDR3 nucleotides read TGTGCCAGCTCACCACAGAGACACTTGAACACTGAAGCTTTCTTT.

This sequence joins TRBV6-5 and TRBJ1-5; 9 bases line up with TRBD1. Germline CDR1 and CDR2: MNHEY and SVGAGI. The trim removed 5 bases at V and 3 bases at J, leaving 5 bases unmatched. This CDR3 comprises 15 residues. CDR3 residues: CASSPDRGNNQPQHF. CDR3 nucleotides: TGTGCCAGCAGTCCTGACAGGGGGAACAATCAGCCCCAGCATTTT.

The V call is TRBV7-9, the J call TRBJ2-2, with D maybe TRBD2 (6 bases). V was cut by 2 bases and J by 2 bases, with 21 bases left in between. CDR3 length equals 19 residues. Germline V gene lookup returns CDR1 SEHNR and CDR2 FQNEAQ (reference sequence). CDR3 loop: CASSLNLAWGTGNTGELFF. As DNA, the CDR3 is TGTGCCAGCAGCTTAAACCTTGCCTGGGGGACTGGAAACACCGGGGAGCTGTTTTTT.

This chain joins TRBV25-1 and TRBJ2-2, with TRBD1 matching over 7 bases. After removal of 0 bases from V and 4 bases from J, the junction contained 2 bases not matched to a gene. This CDR3 is 15 amino acids long. CDR1 and CDR2 (germline): MGHDK, SYGVNS. The CDR3 is CASSEYGTVTGELFF. The CDR3 coding sequence is TGTGCCAGCAGTGAATATGGGACAGTCACCGGGGAGCTGTTTTTT.

The V call is TRBV19, the J call TRBJ2-7, with TRBD1 matching 10 bases. Germline CDR1 and CDR2: LNHDA and SQIVND (reference sequence). The CDR3 length is 18 residues. The J segment lost 6 bases and the V segment lost 3 bases, leaving 17 bases of the junction unmatched. The DNA of the CDR3 is TGTGCCAGTAGTATTGGGGTCGGCCGACAGGGGGCATCGGGCGAGCAGTACTTC. Translating gives CASSIGVGRQGASGEQYF.

A single count supports this clone. CDR3 in DNA: TGTGCCAGCAGCTTTCGGACAGGGGGTTTCGAGGCCCAGCATTTT. This translates into CASSFRTGGFEAQHF. V and J are TRBV5-6 and TRBJ1-5; TRBD1 agrees at 10 bases. This CDR3 region has 15 residues. The germline CDR1 and CDR2 sequences are SGHDT and YYEEEE. V shed 2 bases, J shed 11 bases, and the junction held 10 bases outside the gene matches. The full variable domain, completed using reference TRBV5-6 and TRBJ1-5, is DAGVTQSPTHLIKTRGQQVTLRCSPKSGHDTVSWYQQALGQGPQFIFQYYEEEERQRGNFPDRFSGHQFPNYSSELNVNALLLGDSALYLCASSFRTGGFEAQHFGDGTRLSIL.

The chain employs TRBV27 and TRBJ2-7, with 11 positions matching TRBD2. The CDR3 loop spans 15 amino acids. Germline V gene lookup returns CDR1 MNHEY and CDR2 SMNVEV (reference sequence). With V trimmed by 4 bases and J by 3 bases, 5 bases remained unmatched. The CDR3 coding sequence is TGTGCCAGCAGTTCCCCCACTAGCGGGAGCTACGAGCAGTACTTC. As protein: CASSSPTSGSYEQYF.

This chain links TRBV7-2 with TRBJ1-3; 8 nucleotides line up with TRBD1. V was pared by 0 bases and J by 4 bases, with 5 bases of the junction left unmatched. The germline V gene encodes CDR1 SGHTA and CDR2 FQGNSA. This CDR3 is 16 amino acids long. The DNA of the CDR3 is TGTGCCAGCAGCTTAGCCCGACAGGGGTTAGGAAACACCATATATTTT. Amino acids: CASSLARQGLGNTIYF.